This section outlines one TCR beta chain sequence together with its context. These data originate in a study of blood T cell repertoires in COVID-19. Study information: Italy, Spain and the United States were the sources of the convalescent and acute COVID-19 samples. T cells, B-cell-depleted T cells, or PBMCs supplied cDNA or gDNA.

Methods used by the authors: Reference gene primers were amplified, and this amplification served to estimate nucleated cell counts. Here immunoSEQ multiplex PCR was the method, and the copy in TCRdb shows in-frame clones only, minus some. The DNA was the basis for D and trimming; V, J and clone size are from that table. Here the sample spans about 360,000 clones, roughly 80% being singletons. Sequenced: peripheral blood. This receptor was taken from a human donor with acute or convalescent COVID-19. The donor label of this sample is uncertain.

CDR3 sequence (DNA): TGTGCCAGCAGCCCGAGACACGGGATCACAGATACGCAGTATTTT. Protein product: CASSPRHGITDTQYF. The rearrangement joins TRBV9 to TRBJ2-3; perhaps TRBD2 as D (5 bases). Deletions cut 4 bases from V and 2 bases from J, with 14 bases between. Germline CDR1 SGDLS, CDR2 YYNGEE. This CDR3 is 15 amino acids long.